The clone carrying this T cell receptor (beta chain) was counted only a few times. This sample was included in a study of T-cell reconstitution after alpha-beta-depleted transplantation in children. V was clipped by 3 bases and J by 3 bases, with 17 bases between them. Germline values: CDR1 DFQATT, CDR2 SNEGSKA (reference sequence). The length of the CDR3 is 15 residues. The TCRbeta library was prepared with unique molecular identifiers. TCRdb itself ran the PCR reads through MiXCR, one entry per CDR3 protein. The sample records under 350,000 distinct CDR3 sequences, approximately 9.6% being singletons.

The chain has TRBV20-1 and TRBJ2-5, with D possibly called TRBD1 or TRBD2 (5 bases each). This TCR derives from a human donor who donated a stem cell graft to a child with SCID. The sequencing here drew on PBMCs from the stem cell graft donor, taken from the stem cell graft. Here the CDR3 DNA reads TGCAGTGCTAGGTTCCTAAATCAGGGAGAAGAGACCCAGTACTTC. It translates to CSARFLNQGEETQYF.